A single TCR beta chain is shown here with its context. This specimen comes from a study of blood T cell repertoires in COVID-19. In the study overall: COVID-19 samples, acute and convalescent, were from the United States, Italy and Spain. Sources were T cells, B-cell-depleted T cells, or PBMCs; the material itself was cDNA or gDNA.

Trimming at V came to 1 base and at J to 3 bases, leaving 12 bases not matched to a gene. The length of the CDR3 is 18 residues. Germline CDR1 reads KGHDR; CDR2 reads SFDVKD. Study processing details: How many nucleated cells were present was estimated from reference gene primer amplification. Clones were read by immunoSEQ multiplex PCR, and TCRdb kept only the in-frame ones, dropping some. That table supplies the V and J calls and clone size; D and trimming were determined from the DNA. The table lists fewer than 250,000 clones, around 85% of them singletons. V gene TRBV24-1 combines with J gene TRBJ2-7, with 9 bases that match TRBD2. The specimen was peripheral blood. The sequence derives from a man in his thirties or forties with acute or convalescent COVID-19. The CDR3 region is CATSDLRPGTSRRYEQYF. The DNA of the CDR3 is TGTGCCACCAGTGATTTAAGGCCCGGGACTAGCCGTCGCTACGAGCAGTACTTC.